The text below deals with one TCR beta chain. The CDR3 has 14 amino acids. Germline values: CDR1 ENHRY, CDR2 SYGVKD. Trimming cost V 2 bases and J 7 bases, with 12 bases left between them. This entry comes from a study of T cells in Graves' hyperthyroidism and ophthalmopathy. It was RNA transcripts that yielded the amplified TCR beta CDR3 regions. HTBI primers were the set used in a first-round RT-PCR of the TCR CDR3. TCRdb re-derived calls from the multiplex PCR reads in MiXCR, one entry per CDR3 protein. The repertoire consists of 280,000 or so distinct CDR3 sequences, with about 25% occurring once and the leading ten covering around 30%.

This receptor was taken from a middle-aged man with Graves' hyperthyroidism that later progressed to Graves' ophthalmopathy. Sequencing input: blood. The chain carries TRBV10-3 and TRBJ1-5, with a weak D call TRBD1 (6 bases). Written as DNA, the CDR3 is TGTGCCATCAGTGAGCGGGACATAAGACAGCCCCAGCATTTT. Translation: CAISERDIRQPQHF.